This T cell receptor beta chain was observed in a study of T cells in localized non-small cell lung cancer. Study outcomes and limitations: The study found T cell clonality highest in uninvolved adjacent lung, above tumor. When the top 100 tumor clones were examined, a median 57 of them also appeared in the adjacent lung, which was paired and uninvolved. Longer overall survival was seen with higher T cell density measured in blood.

Produced via immunoSEQ multiplex PCR; TCRdb's table is partial and in-frame only. The sample carries approximately 2,600 clones, about 24% recorded once. The V gene's germline CDR1 is MNHGY and CDR2 SAAAGT. CDR3 length equals 15 residues. With V trimmed by 10 bases and J by 3 bases, 12 bases remained unmatched. This clone was recorded a few times. The antigen is not known. The receptor comes from an older male donor with stage I lung adenocarcinoma. The material sequenced was lung tumor tissue, taken before any cancer treatment. The chain combines TRBV6-8 with TRBJ2-7; 10 nucleotides align to TRBD1. CDR3 residues: CAIREAGQGSYEQYF. DNA of the CDR3: TGTGCCATCAGAGAGGCGGGACAGGGGAGCTACGAGCAGTACTTC.